The 22 T cell receptor beta chains listed next were all sequenced from one sample in a study of blood T cell repertoires in COVID-19. Some clones are missing from TCRdb's copy, which holds only in-frame ones; the method was immunoSEQ multiplex PCR. The sample lists some 33,000 clones, less than 95% seen once, with roughly 1% in the top ten. Sequenced: peripheral blood. The receptors were sampled from a man between 65 and 85 years old with active or convalescent COVID-19.

The rearrangement uses TRBV7-2 and TRBJ2-1, with TRBD2 identical over 7 bases. The trim removed 1 base at V and 4 bases at J, leaving 7 bases unmatched. CDR1 SGHTA and CDR2 FQGNSA come from the germline V gene. The CDR3 consists of 16 residues. The CDR3 DNA reads as TGTGCCAGCAGCTTAGGTGGGGCTAGCGGATACAATGAGCAGTTCTTC. This translates into CASSLGGASGYNEQFF.

J is TRBJ2-5 and V is TRBV24-1; tentative D call: TRBD2 (5 bases). Per the germline V gene, CDR1 is KGHDR and CDR2 is SFDVKD. The CDR3 contains 15 residues. V lost 4 bases, J lost 7 bases, and 18 bases lay in between. The CDR3 reads CATSDPGLLPGTQYF. The CDR3 DNA reads TGTGCCACCAGTGACCCCGGACTCCTCCCAGGGACCCAGTACTTC.

Written as DNA, the CDR3 is TGTGCCAGCAGCGTAGCATTGAGGGTGGGCGAGGATACGCAGTATTTT. Translating gives CASSVALRVGEDTQYF. The chain carries TRBV9 and TRBJ2-3; TRBD2 might be the D (5 bases). CDR3 length: 16 residues. Germline CDR1 reads SGDLS; CDR2 reads YYNGEE. Trimming stripped 0 bases from V and 6 bases from J, with 17 bases between.

The chain couples TRBV4-3 to TRBJ1-6, with 8 positions matching TRBD1. The CDR3 is made up of 15 amino acids. V was pared by 0 bases and J by 8 bases, with 3 bases of the junction left unmatched. The germline gives CDR1 LGHNA, CDR2 YSLEER. CDR3 coding DNA: TGCGCCAGCAGCCAAGACGGACAGGGTCATTCACCCCTCCACTTT. Encoded protein: CASSQDGQGHSPLHF.

V and J are TRBV5-5 and TRBJ1-3; the match to TRBD1 covers 7 bases. Germline CDR1 SGHKS, CDR2 YYEKEE (reference sequence). Trimming took 4 bases from V and 3 from J; bases not matched to a gene: 7. The length of the CDR3 is 15 residues. CDR3 sequence: CASSAGTVNGNTIYF. DNA for the CDR3: TGTGCCAGCAGCGCGGGGACAGTAAATGGAAACACCATATATTTT.

The V call is TRBV11-3, the J call TRBJ2-7; TRBD2 aligns across 9 bases. The CDR3 has 15 amino acids. Germline V gene sequence: CDR1 SGHNT, CDR2 YENEEA. V shed 5 bases, J shed 6 bases, and the junction held 11 bases outside the gene matches. CDR3 in amino acids: CASSPDGGRVGEQYF. In DNA form, the CDR3 reads TGTGCCAGCAGCCCAGACGGCGGGAGGGTGGGCGAGCAGTACTTC.

The chain links TRBV28 to TRBJ1-4; TRBD1 might be the D (5 bases). V gave up 6 bases and J gave up 10 bases, with 15 bases separating them. The CDR3 extends over 13 amino acids. Per the germline V gene, CDR1 is MDHEN and CDR2 is SYDVKM. CDR3 in DNA: TGTGCCAGCAGGGGAGGGGTCGGCGGAAAACTGTTTTTT. Encoded protein: CASRGGVGGKLFF.

The gene calls are TRBV14 and TRBJ2-2; D gene ambiguous. Germline CDR1 SGHDN, CDR2 FVKESK. This CDR3 is built from 12 residues. Between the trimmed V and J ends, which lost 4 bases and 8 bases, there was a span of 8 bases. CDR3 DNA sequence: TGTGCCAGCAGCCCCTACTGGGGGGAGCTGTTTTTT. Its protein is CASSPYWGELFF.

The chain combines TRBV15 with TRBJ2-5; 10 positions agree with TRBD1. CDR3 length: 16 residues. Germline assignment: CDR1 LNHNV and CDR2 YYDKDF (reference sequence). With V trimmed by 6 bases and J by 2 bases, 9 bases remained unmatched. This CDR3 is CATRRTGGIGQETQYF. DNA for the CDR3: TGTGCCACCAGGAGGACAGGGGGGATAGGGCAAGAGACCCAGTACTTC. The variable domain in full, completed from reference TRBV15 and TRBJ2-5, reads DAMVIQNPRYQVTQFGKPVTLSCSQTLNHNVMYWYQQKSSQAPKLLFHYYDKDFNNEADTPDNFQSRRPNTSFCFLDIRSPGLGDTAMYLCATRRTGGIGQETQYFGPGTRLLVL.

This chain connects TRBV7-2 to TRBJ2-7, with D possibly being TRBD2 (6 bases). CDR1 and CDR2 (germline): SGHTA, FQGNSA. This CDR3 has 15 amino acids. Between the trimmed V and J ends, which lost 5 bases and 7 bases, there was a span of 21 bases. Here the CDR3 DNA reads TGTGCCAGCAGCGCTACCGGGACGGCGACTAGGGAGCAGTACTTC. This translates into CASSATGTATREQYF.

This clone was detected a few times. The CDR3 coding sequence is TGTGCCAGCAGCTTGGATAGGGGGAACACCGGGGAGCTGTTTTTT. It codes for CASSLDRGNTGELFF. The V gene is TRBV5-5, the J gene TRBJ2-2, with D possibly matching TRBD1 (5 bases). Germline values: CDR1 SGHKS, CDR2 YYEKEE (reference sequence). V was clipped by 0 bases and J by 1 base, with 7 bases between them. The length of the CDR3 is 15 residues.

This chain's CDR3 is CASSLRTGETNEKLFF. CDR3 DNA: TGCGCCAGCAGCCTTAGGACAGGGGAGACTAATGAAAAACTGTTTTTT. The rearrangement joins TRBV5-1 to TRBJ1-4; 9 bases line up with TRBD1. This CDR3 is 16 amino acids long. Germline trimming cut 4 bases from V and 2 bases from J; bases unmatched to any gene: 6. Germline V gives CDR1 SGHRS, CDR2 YFSETQ.

This rearrangement joins TRBV7-9 to TRBJ1-2, with TRBD1 matching over 7 bases. The germline V gene encodes CDR1 SEHNR and CDR2 FQNEAQ (reference sequence). J gave up 7 bases and V 3 bases, and 5 bases lay outside the gene matches. This CDR3 contains 13 residues. CDR3 in amino acids: CASSLIQGSGYTF. The CDR3 DNA is TGTGCCAGCAGCTTGATACAGGGGAGTGGCTACACCTTC. The whole variable domain, filled in from reference TRBV7-9 and TRBJ1-2, reads DTGVSQNPRHKITKRGQNVTFRCDPISEHNRLYWYRQTLGQGPEFLTYFQNEAQLEKSRLLSDRFSAERPKGSFSTLEIQRTEQGDSAMYLCASSLIQGSGYTFGSGTRLTVV.

The CDR3 region is CASSLVGGLGAETQYF. In DNA form, the CDR3 reads TGCGCCAGCAGCTTGGTCGGGGGACTCGGGGCGGAGACCCAGTACTTC. The chain has TRBV5-1 and TRBJ2-5; the D gene is possibly TRBD2 (6 bases). Germline CDR1 reads SGHRS; CDR2 reads YFSETQ. The CDR3 is made up of 16 amino acids. V was cut by 0 bases and J by 5 bases, with 17 bases left in between.

The chain carries TRBV28 and TRBJ1-1; 9 bases align to TRBD1. V lost 4 bases to trimming and J lost 5 bases; unmatched junction nucleotides: 8. In germline, CDR1 is MDHEN, CDR2 SYDVKM. The CDR3 sequence is 15 residues long. The CDR3 DNA follows: TGTGCCAGCAGTTCCTCCGGGACAGGGTTTACTGAAGCTTTCTTT. Translation gives CASSSSGTGFTEAFF.

The rearrangement links TRBV6-5 to TRBJ1-1; possible D gene TRBD1, 6 bases. Germline V lookup: CDR1 MNHEY, CDR2 SVGAGI. The V gene lost 4 bases and the J gene lost 1 base, with 13 bases spanning the gap. The CDR3 spans 15 residues. The CDR3 here is CASSSLGQPNTEAFF. The DNA for the CDR3 is TGTGCCAGCAGTTCCCTAGGACAGCCGAACACTGAAGCTTTCTTT.

The chain has TRBV6-2 or TRBV6-3 and TRBJ1-5, with a possible D match to TRBD1 (6 bases). This CDR3 spans 15 amino acids. Germline CDR1 MNHEY, CDR2 SVGEGT. V was clipped by 6 bases and J by 7 bases, with 19 bases between them. CDR3: CASSSDRDIGQPQHF. The CDR3 region has the DNA TGTGCCAGCAGCTCCGACCGGGACATCGGACAGCCCCAGCATTTT.

This clone was detected once. The gene calls are TRBV5-1 and TRBJ2-3, with D possibly being TRBD2 (5 bases). Per germline, CDR1 SGHRS and CDR2 YFSETQ. CDR3 length equals 15 residues. Trimming pared 0 bases from V and 1 base from J, leaving 9 bases between. The CDR3 loop is CASSLGAAGTDTQYF. The CDR3, as DNA: TGCGCCAGCAGCTTGGGAGCGGCGGGCACAGATACGCAGTATTTT.

V gene TRBV6-5 combines with J gene TRBJ1-1; D may be TRBD1 (6 bases). This CDR3 has 16 amino acids. Trimming removed 2 bases from V and 1 base from J, with 14 bases in between. Looked up from germline, CDR1 is MNHEY and CDR2 is SVGAGI. The CDR3 loop is CASSYDRRRKNTEAFF. The DNA for the CDR3 is TGTGCCAGCAGTTACGACAGGAGGAGAAAGAACACTGAAGCTTTCTTT.

The V gene is TRBV6-6, the J gene TRBJ2-2, with D possibly matching TRBD1 (6 bases). Germline CDR1 and CDR2: MNHNY and SVGAGI (reference sequence). The CDR3 length is 14 residues. Between the trimmed V and J ends, which lost 2 bases and 6 bases, there was a span of 10 bases. CDR3 sequence reads: CASSYATGSGELFF. In DNA form, the CDR3 reads TGTGCCAGCAGTTACGCCACAGGGTCCGGGGAGCTGTTTTTT.

The chain couples TRBV6-5 to TRBJ2-3; the match to TRBD1 covers 7 bases. The germline V gene has CDR1 MNHEY and CDR2 SVGAGI. The CDR3 runs 13 residues. Trimming took 5 bases from V and 6 from J; bases not matched to a gene: 5. The CDR3 loop is CASSPTGVDTQYF. The CDR3 DNA reads TGTGCCAGCAGTCCTACAGGGGTCGATACGCAGTATTTT.

The chain uses TRBV29-1 and TRBJ1-6, with D hard to call. Per germline, CDR1 SQVTM and CDR2 ANQGSEA. V lost 7 bases to trimming and J lost 8 bases, with 15 bases between them. The CDR3 is 13 amino acids. As DNA, the CDR3 is TGCAGCGCGGCAGCCGACATTTATTCACCCCTCCACTTT. Protein sequence: CSAAADIYSPLHF.